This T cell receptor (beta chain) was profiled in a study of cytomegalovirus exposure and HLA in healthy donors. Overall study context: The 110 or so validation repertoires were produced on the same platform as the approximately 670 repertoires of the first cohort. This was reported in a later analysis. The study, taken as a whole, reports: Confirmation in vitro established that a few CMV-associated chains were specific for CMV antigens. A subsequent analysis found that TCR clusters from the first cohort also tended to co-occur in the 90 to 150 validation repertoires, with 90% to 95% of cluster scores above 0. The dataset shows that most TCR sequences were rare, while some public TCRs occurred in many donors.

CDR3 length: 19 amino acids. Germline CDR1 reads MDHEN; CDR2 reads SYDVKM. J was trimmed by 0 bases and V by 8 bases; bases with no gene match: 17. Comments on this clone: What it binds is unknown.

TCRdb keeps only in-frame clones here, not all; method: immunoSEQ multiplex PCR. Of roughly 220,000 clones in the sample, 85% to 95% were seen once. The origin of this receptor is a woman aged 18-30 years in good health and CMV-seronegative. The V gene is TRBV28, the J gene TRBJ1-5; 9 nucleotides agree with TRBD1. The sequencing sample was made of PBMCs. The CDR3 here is CASVTGTGNQFDSNQPQHF. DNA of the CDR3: TGTGCCAGCGTGACTGGGACAGGGAATCAATTTGATAGCAATCAGCCCCAGCATTTT.